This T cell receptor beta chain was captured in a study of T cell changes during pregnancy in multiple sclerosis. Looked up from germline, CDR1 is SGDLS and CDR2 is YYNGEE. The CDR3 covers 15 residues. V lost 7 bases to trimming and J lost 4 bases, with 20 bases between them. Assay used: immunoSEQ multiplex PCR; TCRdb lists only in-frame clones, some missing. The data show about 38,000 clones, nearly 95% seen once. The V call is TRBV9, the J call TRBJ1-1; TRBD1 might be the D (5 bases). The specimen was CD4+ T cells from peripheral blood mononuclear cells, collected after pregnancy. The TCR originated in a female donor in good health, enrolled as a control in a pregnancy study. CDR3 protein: CASAGGRDGGTEAFF. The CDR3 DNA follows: TGTGCCAGCGCGGGGGGGAGGGACGGTGGCACTGAAGCTTTCTTT.